The clone carrying this T cell receptor (beta chain) was seen only a few times. The data were taken from a study of control samples from healthy donors and cancer patients. The V gene's germline CDR1 is SEHNR and CDR2 FQNEAQ (reference sequence). The CDR3 runs to 14 residues. V gave up 6 bases and J gave up 5 bases, with 11 bases separating them. Clones were read by immunoSEQ multiplex PCR, and TCRdb kept only the in-frame ones, dropping some. The sample holds 75,000 to 100,000 clones, roughly four fifths seen once. This TCR came from a man aged 55 to 70 in good health. The rearrangement joins TRBV7-9 to TRBJ1-6, with D possibly matching TRBD1 (5 bases). Sequencing was carried out using blood. Written as DNA, the CDR3 is TGTGCCAGCAGATCAGGGTCACATAATTCACCCCTCCACTTT. This encodes CASRSGSHNSPLHF.